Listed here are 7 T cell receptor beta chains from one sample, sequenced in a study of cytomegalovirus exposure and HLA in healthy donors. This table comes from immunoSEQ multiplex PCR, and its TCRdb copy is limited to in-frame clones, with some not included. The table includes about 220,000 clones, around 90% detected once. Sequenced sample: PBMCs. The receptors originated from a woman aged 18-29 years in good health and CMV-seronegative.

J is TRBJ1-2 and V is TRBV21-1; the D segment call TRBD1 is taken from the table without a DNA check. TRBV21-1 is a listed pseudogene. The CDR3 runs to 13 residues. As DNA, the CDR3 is TGTGCCAGCAGCCGGGGACAGTACTATGGCTACACCTTC. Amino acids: CASSRGQYYGYTF.

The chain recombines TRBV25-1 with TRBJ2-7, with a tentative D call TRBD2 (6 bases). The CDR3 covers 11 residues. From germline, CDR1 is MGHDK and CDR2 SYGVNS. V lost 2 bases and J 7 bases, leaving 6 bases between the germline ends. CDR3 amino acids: CASSEGGEQYF. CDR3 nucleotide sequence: TGTGCCAGCAGTGAAGGAGGGGAGCAGTACTTC.

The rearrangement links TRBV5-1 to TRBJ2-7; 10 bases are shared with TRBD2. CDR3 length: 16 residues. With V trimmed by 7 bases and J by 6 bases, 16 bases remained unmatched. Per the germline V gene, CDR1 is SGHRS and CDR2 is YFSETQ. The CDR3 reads CASEGGASGSSGEQYF. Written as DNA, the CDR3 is TGCGCCAGCGAAGGGGGGGCTAGCGGGAGCTCAGGCGAGCAGTACTTC.

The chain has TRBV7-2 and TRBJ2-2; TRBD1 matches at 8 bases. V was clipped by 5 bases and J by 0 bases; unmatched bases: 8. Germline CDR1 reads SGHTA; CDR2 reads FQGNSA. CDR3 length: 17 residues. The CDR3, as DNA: TGTGCCAGCAGCACCTGGCAGGGGGCGGCGAACACCGGGGAGCTGTTTTTT. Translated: CASSTWQGAANTGELFF. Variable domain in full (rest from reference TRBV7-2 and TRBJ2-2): GAGVSQSPSNKVTEKGKDVELRCDPISGHTALYWYRQSLGQGLEFLIYFQGNSAPDKSGLPSDRFSAERTGGSVSTLTIQRTQQEDSAVYLCASSTWQGAANTGELFFGEGSRLTVL.

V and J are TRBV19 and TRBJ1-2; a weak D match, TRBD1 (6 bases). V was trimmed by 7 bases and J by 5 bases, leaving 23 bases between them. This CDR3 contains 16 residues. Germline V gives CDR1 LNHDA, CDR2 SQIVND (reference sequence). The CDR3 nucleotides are TGTGCCAGTACCCCGGGGGGCGACAGAGCCCCATATGGCTACACCTTC. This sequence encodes CASTPGGDRAPYGYTF. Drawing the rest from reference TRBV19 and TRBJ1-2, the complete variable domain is DGGITQSPKYLFRKEGQNVTLSCEQNLNHDAMYWYRQDPGQGLRLIYYSQIVNDFQKGDIAEGYSVSREKKESFPLTVTSAQKNPTAFYLCASTPGGDRAPYGYTFGSGTRLTVV.

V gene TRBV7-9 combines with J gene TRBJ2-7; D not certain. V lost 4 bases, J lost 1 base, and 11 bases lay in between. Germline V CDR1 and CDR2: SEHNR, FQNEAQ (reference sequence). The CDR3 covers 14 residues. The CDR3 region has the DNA TGTGCCAGCAGCTCCCCCGGTCCTTCCTACGAGCAGTACTTC. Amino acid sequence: CASSSPGPSYEQYF. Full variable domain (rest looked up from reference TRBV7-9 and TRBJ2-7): DTGVSQNPRHKITKRGQNVTFRCDPISEHNRLYWYRQTLGQGPEFLTYFQNEAQLEKSRLLSDRFSAERPKGSFSTLEIQRTEQGDSAMYLCASSSPGPSYEQYFGPGTRLTVT.

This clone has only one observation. The CDR3: CASSDRGSLMTEAFF. The CDR3 DNA reads TGTGCCAGCAGCGACAGGGGTAGTTTGATGACTGAAGCTTTCTTT. This chain links TRBV6-6 with TRBJ1-1, with TRBD1 matching over 8 bases. V shed 6 bases and J 5 bases; nucleotides not matched to a gene: 11. The germline V gene encodes CDR1 MNHNY and CDR2 SVGAGI (reference sequence). The CDR3 spans 15 residues.